This T cell receptor (beta chain) was retrieved from a study of radiotherapy plus CTLA-4 blockade in lung cancer. Findings of the study overall: The best prediction of response reportedly came from early blood T cell clone dynamics, with interferon-beta. After treatment with radiotherapy plus ipilimumab, TCR clones that came from the tumor expanded in blood.

Clones were read by immunoSEQ multiplex PCR, and TCRdb kept only the in-frame ones, dropping some. This table holds approximately 75,000 clones, around 73% found once. This clone has more than one count but fewer than ten. The target antigen is unknown. CDR1 and CDR2 (germline): SGHRS, YFSETQ. Trimming cost V 4 bases and J 8 bases; bases outside gene matches: 11. This CDR3 has 14 residues. It was focal radiation plus CTLA-4 blockade with ipilimumab that patients with chemo-refractory metastatic non-small-cell lung cancer received. The gene calls are TRBV5-1 and TRBJ1-2, with TRBD1 identical over 7 bases. Sample: peripheral blood, taken from a patient treated with radiotherapy plus ipilimumab. This sequence was found in a human donor with non-small cell lung cancer who had a complete response to radiotherapy plus ipilimumab. The CDR3 nucleotides read TGCGCCAGCAGCCTCGGGACAGCCCTTTGGGGCTACACCTTC. Its protein product is CASSLGTALWGYTF. Filled out from reference TRBV5-1 and TRBJ1-2, the complete variable domain reads KAGVTQTPRYLIKTRGQQVTLSCSPISGHRSVSWYQQTPGQGLQFLFEYFSETQRNKGNFPGRFSGRQFSNSRSEMNVSTLELGDSALYLCASSLGTALWGYTFGSGTRLTVV.